This TCR beta chain was documented in a study of PD-1 blockade in mismatch repair-deficient tumors (dated by TCRdb to the late 2010s). About the full investigation: Between late 2013 and late 2016, approximately 90 consecutive patients with eleven to twelve mismatch repair-deficient cancer types, all previously treated and progressing, were enrolled in the trial. Tumor-associated T cell clones in the peripheral blood of patients responding to PD-1 blockade were tracked using deep sequencing of TCR CDR3 regions.

For this clone: No antigen is known for it. Base qualities are not provided; no much larger clone lies one nucleotide away.

For each enrolled patient, mismatch repair deficiency was established using either polymerase chain reaction or immunohistochemistry. Three patients who responded to pembrolizumab therapy underwent TCR sequencing. Pembrolizumab PD-1 blockade was prospectively tested in advanced mismatch repair-deficient cancers, regardless of tissue of origin, in the phase II trial. Serial peripheral blood T cell samples were collected before and at multiple times after starting PD-1 blockade. Blood sampling time points were reported as weeks after the first dose of pembrolizumab. General conclusions and limits of the study: Tumor-resident clones, often undetectable in blood before treatment, expanded rapidly after pembrolizumab and then contracted, generally before radiologic responses.

Cut back by 3 bases and 6 bases, the V and J ends lie 24 bases apart. Counted from cysteine to phenylalanine, this CDR3 has 18 amino acids. The only DNA kept is the CDR3, 54 bases in frame from the first base. The germline V gene (reference sequence) provides CDR1 LNHDA and CDR2 SQIVND. Preparation of the library involved the immunoSEQ multiplex PCR assay. The source is immuneACCESS, and TCRdb retained only in-frame sequences with V and J called. Part of the clones is not carried over; for the studies checked, unresolved V genes explain less than half of this, and the remainder is unexplained. Within this sample are about 79,000 clones, with approximately 80% of them counted one time only. Jointly, the top ten make up around 5.5% of the sample.

The sample in question was peripheral blood, obtained 44 weeks after starting pembrolizumab. The clonotype originates from an adult with mismatch repair-deficient cancer. In this chain, TRBV19 is recombined with TRBJ1-5; the D region possibly corresponds to TRBD1 (6 bases align). The bases are TGTGCCAGTAGTATTCTCATACCGGTGCGGGGGGCAAGTCAGCCCCAGCATTTT. It is translated as CASSILIPVRGASQPQHF.